This passage covers 5 T cell receptor beta chains from one sample sequenced in a study of blood T cells in healthy people across ages. The second PCR ran roughly 7 to 12 cycles with a sample-barcoded 5' primer and J-beta primers. TCRdb itself ran the 5' RACE reads through MiXCR, one entry per CDR3 protein. The repertoire consists of about 800,000 distinct CDR3 sequences, with around 25% occurring once and the leading ten covering roughly 3.5%. Another study also made use of these data, one on T cells of mothers and their children.

Sequenced input: blood. The source of these receptors is a boy younger than 18 in good health.

The J gene is TRBJ2-7, the V gene TRBV14; 8 bases are a match to TRBD2. V gave up 6 bases and J gave up 2 bases; unmatched junction bases: 9. The germline CDR1 and CDR2 sequences are SGHDN and FVKESK. The CDR3 has 15 amino acids. As DNA, the CDR3 is TGTGCCAGCAGACTAGCGGAAGGGCCGACCTACGAGCAGTACTTC. This sequence encodes CASRLAEGPTYEQYF.

The rearrangement uses TRBV20-1 and TRBJ2-7, with TRBD1 identical over 9 bases. This CDR3 is 14 amino acids long. CDR1 and CDR2 (germline): DFQATT, SNEGSKA (reference sequence). V lost 0 bases to trimming and J lost 4 bases; unmatched junction nucleotides: 4. CDR3 in DNA: TGCAGTGCTAGAGATATCGGGACAGGGTACGAGCAGTACTTC. It specifies CSARDIGTGYEQYF.

The rearrangement uses TRBV5-1 and TRBJ2-4; 7 positions match TRBD2. The V and J ends lost 0 bases and 6 bases, in that order; junction bases with no gene match: 9. Germline V gene data show CDR1 as SGHRS and CDR2 as YFSETQ. The CDR3 sequence is 16 residues long. In DNA form, the CDR3 reads TGCGCCAGCAGCTTGGTCGAGTCGGGGGGTAGAAACATTCAGTACTTC. Its protein product is CASSLVESGGRNIQYF.

The chain employs TRBV10-3 and TRBJ2-7, with 11 bases aligning to TRBD2. The germline CDR1 and CDR2 sequences are ENHRY and SYGVKD. J gave up 3 bases and V 11 bases, and 12 bases lay outside the gene matches. There are 15 residues in the CDR3. CDR3 region: CASKVAGGPSYEQYF. The DNA for the CDR3 is TGTGCCTCAAAGGTAGCGGGAGGGCCGAGCTACGAGCAGTACTTC.

This clonotype was detected a few times. The chain joins TRBV5-6 to TRBJ1-1, with 7 bases that match TRBD1. Germline-derived CDR1 and CDR2 are SGHDT and YYEEEE. CDR3 length equals 15 residues. The ends lost 2 bases at V and 5 bases at J; junction bases unmatched: 9. The CDR3 DNA is TGTGCCAGCAGCTTATTGCAGGGGGTTCCAACTGAAGCTTTCTTT. As protein: CASSLLQGVPTEAFF.